This T cell receptor beta chain was identified during a study of T cells after yellow fever vaccination. Looked up from germline, CDR1 is DFQATT and CDR2 is SNEGSKA (reference sequence). The CDR3 runs 13 residues. V was pared by 4 bases and J by 3 bases, with 6 bases of the junction left unmatched. Only a few counts were recorded for this clonotype. TCRdb itself ran the 5' RACE reads through MiXCR, one entry per CDR3 protein. This sample has approximately 300,000 distinct CDR3 sequences, with roughly 8.7% found just once. The chain links TRBV20-1 to TRBJ2-7; 7 bases line up with TRBD1. The source material was PBMCs, sampled on the day of the first yellow fever vaccination. The TCR sequence derives from a man aged 18 to 30 who received the YFV17D yellow fever vaccine. In DNA, the CDR3 is TGCAGTGCTAATCCGACAGGGCTCTACGAGCAGTACTTC. Encoded protein: CSANPTGLYEQYF.